The next 26 T cell receptor beta chains were all read from a single sample in a study of CD8 T cells in Susac syndrome. cDNA came from around 0.5 to 1 ug RNA primed by random hexamers. TCRdb re-called the immunoSEQ multiplex PCR reads through MiXCR, storing one row per CDR3 protein. The data hold 150,000 to 200,000 distinct CDR3 sequences, with approximately 94% observed a single time. Material: CD4+ T cells from PBMCs. Receptors originate from a human donor in good health.

The CDR3 DNA follows: TGTGCCAGCACCCGATCTGGGGGCCTCTCCTACGAGCAGTACTTC. This codes for CASTRSGGLSYEQYF. This rearrangement joins TRBV7-9 to TRBJ2-7, with D maybe TRBD1 (6 bases). Germline assignment: CDR1 SEHNR and CDR2 FQNEAQ (reference sequence). CDR3 length: 15 amino acids. The ends were cut back, 7 bases at V and 0 bases at J, with 16 bases in the middle.

This chain links TRBV29-1 with TRBJ2-3, with D unresolved. The CDR3 has 14 amino acids. Germline CDR1 and CDR2: SQVTM and ANQGSEA. Between the trimmed V and J ends, which lost 8 bases and 0 bases, there was a span of 15 bases. This CDR3 reads CSSRVTSSTDTQYF. For the CDR3, the DNA is TGCAGCTCCAGAGTGACTTCTAGCACAGATACGCAGTATTTT.

Remarks on this clonotype: Sequence at one end of the junction differs from germline and may be a read error. The V call is TRBV7-7, the J call TRBJ2-2, with D unclear. The CDR3 covers 14 residues. Germline V gene lookup returns CDR1 SSHAT and CDR2 FNYEAQ (reference sequence). For the CDR3, the DNA is TGTGCTAGCAGCTGGAGCGCGAACACCGGGGAGCTGTTTTTT. Translated: CASSWSANTGELFF.

The count of this clonotype is one. The chain uses TRBV7-9 and TRBJ1-5, with D perhaps matching TRBD1 (5 bases). Germline CDR1 SEHNR, CDR2 FQNEAQ (reference sequence). The germline V and J ends were trimmed by 1 base and 11 bases, with 12 bases remaining between them. The CDR3 sequence is 13 residues long. CDR3: CASSLEGYQAQHF. CDR3 coding DNA: TGTGCCAGCAGCTTAGAGGGGTACCAGGCCCAGCATTTT.

V gene TRBV6-1 combines with J gene TRBJ1-1; TRBD1 agrees at 7 bases. Per germline, CDR1 MNHNS and CDR2 SASEGT. V lost 3 bases to trimming and J lost 4 bases; unmatched junction nucleotides: 8. The CDR3 is made up of 15 amino acids. The CDR3 spells CASSDGTVPGTEAFF. In nucleotides, the CDR3 is TGTGCCAGCAGTGACGGGACAGTCCCCGGCACTGAAGCTTTCTTT.

This chain connects TRBV9 to TRBJ2-5; 10 bases are shared with TRBD2. This CDR3 region has 14 residues. With 4 bases clipped from V and 2 bases from J, the junction kept 2 bases outside the gene matches. CDR1 and CDR2 (germline): SGDLS, YYNGEE. The CDR3 sequence is CASSQLAGQETQYF. The CDR3 nucleotides are TGTGCCAGCAGCCAACTAGCGGGGCAAGAGACCCAGTACTTC.

The chain uses TRBV28 and TRBJ1-2; weak D call: TRBD1 (5 bases). Germline-derived CDR1 and CDR2 are MDHEN and SYDVKM. The V end was cut by 5 bases, the J end by 7 bases, with 11 bases between. The CDR3 length is 12 residues. DNA of the CDR3: TGTGCCAGCAGTCCGGACGGGGCTGGCTACACCTTC. It yields the protein CASSPDGAGYTF.

In its sample, this clonotype was seen once. The chain recombines TRBV6-5 with TRBJ1-5, with 9 bases fitting TRBD1. Germline CDR1 is MNHEY and CDR2 is SVGAGI. Trimming removed 6 bases from V and 6 bases from J; junction bases left unmatched: 9. CDR3 length equals 15 residues. DNA of the CDR3: TGTGCCAGCAGCCGTACAGGGGGCGCGGGTCAGCCCCAGCATTTT. It yields the protein CASSRTGGAGQPQHF.

The rearrangement uses TRBV7-3 and TRBJ1-3, with D possibly matching TRBD1 (6 bases). Germline V CDR1 and CDR2: SGHTA, FQGTGA. CDR3 length: 14 residues. Trimming removed 4 bases from V and 2 bases from J, with 9 bases in between. CDR3 coding DNA: TGTGCCAGCAGCTCCGGGACACCTGGAAACACCATATATTTT. It codes for CASSSGTPGNTIYF.

This rearrangement joins TRBV7-2 to TRBJ2-1; 9 nucleotides match TRBD1. Germline values: CDR1 SGHTA, CDR2 FQGNSA. This CDR3 has 15 residues. The junction had 9 bases not matched to a gene; V was cut back by 5 bases and J by 7 bases. The CDR3 loop is CASSPRTGAVNEQFF. In DNA form, the CDR3 reads TGTGCCAGCAGCCCTAGGACAGGGGCGGTGAATGAGCAGTTCTTC.

The chain joins TRBV4-1 to TRBJ1-2, with D possibly TRBD1 on 6 matching bases. The CDR3 is 15 residues long. The germline V and J ends were trimmed by 5 bases and 1 base, with 14 bases remaining between them. Germline CDR1 is MGHRA and CDR2 is YSYEKL. The CDR3 reads CASSFEQDSNYGYTF. The CDR3 DNA sequence: TGCGCCAGCAGCTTCGAACAGGACAGTAACTATGGCTACACCTTC.

The chain uses TRBV12-3 or TRBV12-4 and TRBJ1-2; D may be TRBD1 (6 bases). CDR3 length: 11 amino acids. Between the trimmed V and J ends, which lost 10 bases and 8 bases, there was a span of 14 bases. CDR3 region: CATARGYGYTF. Written as DNA, the CDR3 is TGTGCCACCGCCAGGGGCTACGGCTACACCTTC.

This chain connects TRBV27 to TRBJ1-4; 7 positions agree with TRBD1. The CDR3 extends over 15 amino acids. Germline CDR1 is MNHEY and CDR2 is SMNVEV (reference sequence). The J segment lost 3 bases and the V segment lost 6 bases, leaving 7 bases of the junction unmatched. CDR3 sequence: CASSPDRASNEKLFF. Here the CDR3 DNA reads TGTGCCAGCAGCCCCGACAGGGCGTCTAATGAAAAACTGTTTTTT.

V usage is TRBV7-9 and J usage is TRBJ1-1; 8 bases line up with TRBD1. CDR3 length: 15 residues. The V gene end was trimmed by 4 bases and the J gene end by 4 bases; junction bases not matched to a gene: 8. Germline CDR1 and CDR2: SEHNR and FQNEAQ (reference sequence). As DNA, the CDR3 is TGTGCCAGCAGCTCGACAGGGGTTGGTGGCACTGAAGCTTTCTTT. Residues: CASSSTGVGGTEAFF.

The chain employs TRBV29-1 and TRBJ2-7; D is undetermined. CDR3 length equals 15 residues. The germline gives CDR1 SQVTM, CDR2 ANQGSEA. Between the trimmed V and J ends, which lost 1 base and 4 bases, there was a span of 17 bases. The CDR3 spells CSVEGSRASRYEQYF. Here the CDR3 DNA reads TGCAGCGTTGAAGGGAGTAGGGCCTCGAGGTACGAGCAGTACTTC.

The genes are TRBV20-1 and TRBJ2-3; TRBD1 aligns across 8 bases. Trimming removed 3 bases from V and 5 bases from J; junction bases left unmatched: 10. The CDR3 is made up of 15 amino acids. The germline gives CDR1 DFQATT, CDR2 SNEGSKA (reference sequence). CDR3 sequence reads: CSARIPGGAGDTQYF. CDR3 nucleotides: TGCAGTGCTAGGATCCCAGGGGGCGCGGGAGATACGCAGTATTTT.

V gene TRBV11-2 combines with J gene TRBJ2-3, with TRBD2 as a possible D gene (5 bases). The CDR3 covers 14 residues. The V and J ends lost 6 bases and 4 bases respectively, with 14 bases between them. Per germline, CDR1 SGHAT and CDR2 FQNNGV. CDR3 loop: CASRRAQSADTQYF. DNA of the CDR3: TGTGCCAGCAGGCGGGCTCAGTCCGCAGATACGCAGTATTTT. Complete variable domain (other parts from reference TRBV11-2 and TRBJ2-3): EAGVAQSPRYKIIEKRQSVAFWCNPISGHATLYWYQQILGQGPKLLIQFQNNGVVDDSQLPKDRFSAERLKGVDSTLKIQPAKLEDSAVYLCASRRAQSADTQYFGPGTRLTVL.

This chain links TRBV4-3 with TRBJ2-5; D is undetermined. Per the germline V gene, CDR1 is LGHNA and CDR2 is YSLEER. Deletions cut 1 base from V and 5 bases from J, with 11 bases between. The CDR3 sequence is 14 residues long. The DNA for the CDR3 is TGCGCCAGCAGCCAAGGGGGTCCAGCGGAGACCCAGTACTTC. Its translation is CASSQGGPAETQYF.

This clonotype was detected only once. This chain joins TRBV7-2 and TRBJ2-1; D possibly uses TRBD1 or TRBD2 (5 bases each). V lost 6 bases and J 4 bases, leaving 13 bases between the germline ends. In germline, CDR1 is SGHTA, CDR2 FQGNSA. The CDR3 is 14 residues long. The CDR3 region has the DNA TGTGCCAGCAGATGGGGGACCCCGTACAATGAGCAGTTCTTC. Protein product: CASRWGTPYNEQFF.

This clonotype has more than one count but fewer than ten. The chain joins TRBV12-3 or TRBV12-4 to TRBJ1-4, with unresolved D. V lost 3 bases to trimming and J lost 0 bases, with 8 bases between them. CDR3 length equals 15 residues. CDR3 sequence reads: CASSLFGATNEKLFF. The CDR3 bases are TGTGCCAGCAGTTTGTTCGGAGCAACTAATGAAAAACTGTTTTTT.

CDR3 sequence (DNA): TGCAGTTGCCTCCGGGGTGGTAATTCACCCCTCCACTTT. This gives the protein CSCLRGGNSPLHF. This rearrangement joins TRBV20-1 to TRBJ1-6; D is ambiguous. The CDR3 totals 13 residues. Germline CDR1 and CDR2: DFQATT and SNEGSKA (reference sequence). The V and J ends lost 8 bases and 6 bases respectively, with 14 bases between them.

The rearrangement links TRBV5-1 to TRBJ2-2; 7 nucleotides agree with TRBD1. Germline CDR1 and CDR2: SGHRS and YFSETQ. This CDR3 is 13 amino acids long. V shed 6 bases, J shed 5 bases, and the junction held 4 bases outside the gene matches. In nucleotides, the CDR3 is TGCGCCAGCACCGTGACAGGGACCGGGGAGCTGTTTTTT. This codes for CASTVTGTGELFF.

The V and J genes are TRBV27 and TRBJ1-5, with a tentative D call TRBD1 (6 bases). The germline V gene encodes CDR1 MNHEY and CDR2 SMNVEV (reference sequence). The CDR3 runs to 18 residues. With 6 bases removed from V and 2 bases from J, the gap between germline ends came to 23 bases. CDR3 residues: CASSPLPRGRGGNQPQHF. The CDR3 bases are TGTGCCAGCAGCCCCCTACCGAGGGGGAGGGGTGGCAATCAGCCCCAGCATTTT.

CDR3 loop: CASSQGRVGTGELFF. The DNA of the CDR3 is TGTGCCAGCAGCCAAGGAAGGGTCGGCACCGGGGAGCTGTTTTTT. The chain is built from TRBV14 and TRBJ2-2; no firm D call. This CDR3 is 15 amino acids long. V dropped 1 base and J dropped 4 bases, with 10 bases sitting between them. Germline CDR1 reads SGHDN; CDR2 reads FVKESK.

The sample holds a few counts of this clonotype. The CDR3 DNA is TGTGCCAGCAGCCAAGCAGTAGGGCAGGCCCAGCCCCAGCATTTT. Its translation is CASSQAVGQAQPQHF. This chain uses TRBV4-2 with TRBJ1-5, with no clear D. Germline assignment: CDR1 LGHNA and CDR2 YNFKEQ. V dropped 1 base and J dropped 7 bases, with 14 bases sitting between them. The CDR3 loop spans 15 amino acids.

The gene calls are TRBV7-2 and TRBJ2-2; 9 positions agree with TRBD1. Trimming at V came to 7 bases and at J to 1 base, leaving 4 bases not matched to a gene. Germline CDR1 is SGHTA and CDR2 is FQGNSA. The CDR3 consists of 15 residues. The chain's CDR3 is CASNPGQGNTGELFF. Written as DNA, the CDR3 is TGTGCCAGCAACCCGGGACAGGGGAACACCGGGGAGCTGTTTTTT.